One sample yielded the 27 T cell receptor beta chains listed below, sequenced in a study of response to subunit inactivated influenza vaccine. TCRdb re-called the RT-PCR reads through MiXCR, storing one row per CDR3 protein. The table lists about 610,000 distinct CDR3 sequences, 11% to 15% of them singletons. The sample in question was PBMCs from blood, obtained 11 to 12 days after vaccination. The receptor set was obtained from a man over 45 who received an inactivated influenza vaccine.

The V gene is TRBV6-2 or TRBV6-3, the J gene TRBJ1-1; TRBD1 aligns across 9 bases. The V segment lost 4 bases and the J segment 4 bases; nucleotides outside the gene matches: 4. This CDR3 has 14 amino acids. CDR1 is MNHEY, CDR2 SVGEGT, per germline. The CDR3 coding sequence is TGTGCCAGCAGTTCACAGGGGGCAACCACTGAAGCTTTCTTT. It codes for CASSSQGATTEAFF.

CDR3 region: CAISDLGGRVADTQYF. In DNA form, the CDR3 reads TGTGCCATCAGCGACCTGGGAGGGAGGGTGGCAGATACGCAGTATTTT. The gene calls are TRBV10-3 and TRBJ2-3; 7 bases fit TRBD2. The J segment lost 4 bases and the V segment lost 6 bases, leaving 13 bases of the junction unmatched. From germline, CDR1 is ENHRY and CDR2 SYGVKD. The CDR3 runs to 16 residues.

Many counts were recorded for this clonotype. The rearrangement links TRBV7-2 to TRBJ2-1, with 8 bases fitting TRBD1. Germline assignment: CDR1 SGHTA and CDR2 FQGNSA. V lost 2 bases and J lost 5; bases outside the gene matches: 5. The CDR3 covers 15 residues. CDR3 DNA: TGTGCCAGCAGCTTAACAGGGGGGATCGACAATGAGCAGTTCTTC. This gives the protein CASSLTGGIDNEQFF.

This clonotype was counted between two and nine times. The chain combines TRBV10-3 with TRBJ2-3; 7 nucleotides line up with TRBD1. Trimming at V came to 10 bases and at J to 6 bases, leaving 10 bases not matched to a gene. In germline, CDR1 is ENHRY, CDR2 SYGVKD. This CDR3 is 13 amino acids long. CDR3 sequence reads: CATAGTDGDTQYF. The CDR3 DNA reads TGTGCCACCGCCGGGACAGATGGGGATACGCAGTATTTT.

This clonotype was seen only a few times. The J gene is TRBJ2-1, the V gene TRBV6-5; possible D gene TRBD2, 6 bases. The CDR3 covers 15 residues. Germline CDR1 is MNHEY and CDR2 is SVGAGI. Trimming stripped 1 base from V and 5 bases from J, with 12 bases between. CDR3 in DNA: TGTGCCAGCAGTTACTGGCGGGACCCCAACAATGAGCAGTTCTTC. Translating gives CASSYWRDPNNEQFF.

This clonotype was observed many times. CDR3 sequence reads: CASSTGQTYEQYF. The CDR3 DNA reads as TGCGCCAGCAGCACAGGACAGACCTACGAGCAGTACTTC. The chain uses TRBV5-1 and TRBJ2-7, with a possible D match to TRBD1 (6 bases). The V end was cut by 4 bases, the J end by 2 bases, with 10 bases between. CDR3 length equals 13 residues. From germline, CDR1 is SGHRS and CDR2 YFSETQ.

V gene TRBV7-2 combines with J gene TRBJ2-7, with D possibly being TRBD1 (7 bases). Germline CDR1 is SGHTA and CDR2 is FQGNSA. Trimming removed 5 bases at V and 4 bases at J, with 21 bases between. The CDR3 extends over 16 amino acids. The CDR3 bases are TGTGCCAGCAGCCCAGGGGGGAACAGGGTGAGGTACGAGCAGTACTTC. This translates into CASSPGGNRVRYEQYF.

This clonotype appeared a few times. The chain joins TRBV7-8 to TRBJ1-4, with D possibly TRBD1 on 6 matching bases. The germline CDR1 and CDR2 sequences are SGHVS and FQNEAQ. The CDR3 spans 15 residues. Trimming left V 3 bases short and J 3 bases short, with 11 bases between. CDR3 bases: TGTGCCAGCAGCTTGGGGGGGCTCGCTAATGAAAAACTGTTTTTT. Protein sequence: CASSLGGLANEKLFF.

This clonotype has only a few counts. This sequence joins TRBV7-2 and TRBJ2-5; no clear D. This CDR3 has 13 amino acids. The V gene lost 5 bases and the J gene lost 5 bases, with 12 bases spanning the gap. The V gene's germline CDR1 is SGHTA and CDR2 FQGNSA. The CDR3 loop reads CASSLLGLETQYF. Written as DNA, the CDR3 is TGTGCCAGCAGCCTCCTCGGGCTGGAGACCCAGTACTTC.

This clonotype was counted between two and nine times. This chain links TRBV28 with TRBJ2-1; 11 positions agree with TRBD2. This CDR3 has 15 amino acids. Germline CDR1 and CDR2: MDHEN and SYDVKM. V shed 4 bases, J shed 7 bases, and the junction held 6 bases outside the gene matches. CDR3 DNA: TGTGCCAGCAGTTCTAGCGGGGGGCCAAGGAATGAGCAGTTCTTC. Protein product: CASSSSGGPRNEQFF.

The chain carries TRBV20-1 and TRBJ1-3; 7 bases fit TRBD1. The CDR3 loop spans 14 amino acids. Germline CDR1 and CDR2: DFQATT and SNEGSKA (reference sequence). V was clipped by 6 bases and J by 4 bases; unmatched bases: 9. The CDR3 loop reads CSARTGTDGNTIYF. Here the CDR3 DNA reads TGCAGTGCACGAACCGGGACAGACGGAAACACCATATATTTT.

The CDR3 bases are TGTGCCAGCAGCGTAGGAAGCGTGAGGTCCAATGAGCAGTTCTTC. It translates to CASSVGSVRSNEQFF. V is TRBV9 and J is TRBJ2-1; D gene uncertain. The CDR3 spans 15 residues. Germline V gene sequence: CDR1 SGDLS, CDR2 YYNGEE. V shed 0 bases and J shed 6 bases, with 13 bases lying between them.

This clonotype was observed many times. The chain combines TRBV18 with TRBJ2-1; D is perhaps TRBD1 or TRBD2 (5 bases each). The CDR3 consists of 15 residues. CDR1 and CDR2 (germline): KGHSH, LQKENI. V was cut by 0 bases and J by 5 bases, with 11 bases left in between. CDR3 in amino acids: CASSPPGDRNNEQFF. The CDR3, as DNA: TGTGCCAGCTCACCACCGGGGGATCGGAACAATGAGCAGTTCTTC.

A few counts support this clonotype. The chain combines TRBV10-3 with TRBJ2-7; TRBD1 agrees at 8 bases. Trimming cost V 4 bases and J 5 bases; bases outside gene matches: 1. This CDR3 region has 12 residues. Germline CDR1 ENHRY, CDR2 SYGVKD. The CDR3 bases are TGTGCCATCAGTGCAGGGGGCGACGAGCAGTACTTC. Amino acid sequence: CAISAGGDEQYF.

This chain joins TRBV12-3 or TRBV12-4 and TRBJ1-6, with D unclear. The CDR3 totals 13 residues. The V end was cut by 5 bases, the J end by 6 bases, with 8 bases between. The CDR3 DNA sequence: TGTGCCAGCAGTAAAACAGCTAATTCACCCCTCCACTTT. As protein: CASSKTANSPLHF.

The chain combines TRBV12-3 or TRBV12-4 with TRBJ2-2; no reliable D call. This CDR3 contains 13 residues. Deletions cut 1 base from V and 3 bases from J, with 3 bases between. Here the CDR3 reads CASSLVHTGELFF. CDR3 nucleotide sequence: TGTGCCAGCAGTTTAGTCCACACCGGGGAGCTGTTTTTT.

This clonotype was observed a few times. The genes are TRBV5-5 and TRBJ1-4; D ambiguous. The CDR3 runs 13 residues. The V gene's germline CDR1 is SGHKS and CDR2 YYEKEE (reference sequence). Trimming took 2 bases from V and 5 from J, leaving 7 bases between them. CDR3 bases: TGTGCCAGCAGCTTCGCGGAGAATGAAAAACTGTTTTTT. It translates to CASSFAENEKLFF.

This clonotype was recorded a few times. For the CDR3, the DNA is TGCGCCAGCAGCTTGGACGGACAGTTTGGGGGTGGCGAGCAGTACTTC. Amino acid sequence: CASSLDGQFGGGEQYF. The chain employs TRBV5-1 and TRBJ2-7, with D possibly being TRBD1 (6 bases). The CDR3 is made up of 16 amino acids. Germline V CDR1 and CDR2: SGHRS, YFSETQ. Trimming removed 0 bases from V and 6 bases from J, with 19 bases in between.

The chain combines TRBV5-1 with TRBJ2-1; D unresolved. Trimming cost V 5 bases and J 4 bases, with 13 bases left between them. This CDR3 has 14 residues. Germline CDR1 reads SGHRS; CDR2 reads YFSETQ. The DNA of the CDR3 is TGCGCCAGCAGTCAGTCGACCGGATACAATGAGCAGTTCTTC. Its protein is CASSQSTGYNEQFF.

The V and J genes are TRBV4-1 and TRBJ2-1, with 10 bases identical to TRBD2. CDR3 length: 15 residues. The V and J ends lost 4 bases and 7 bases, in that order; junction bases with no gene match: 7. CDR1 is MGHRA and CDR2 is YSYEKL in the germline V gene. In nucleotides, the CDR3 is TGCGCCAGCAGCCCTGGGACTAGCGTGGGAAATGAGCAGTTCTTC. Its translation is CASSPGTSVGNEQFF.

In this sample, this clonotype turned up a few times. The chain carries TRBV7-2 and TRBJ2-3, with TRBD2 identical over 12 bases. V lost 5 bases and J lost 5; bases outside the gene matches: 8. Germline V gives CDR1 SGHTA, CDR2 FQGNSA. CDR3 length equals 16 residues. The CDR3 nucleotides read TGTGCCAGCAGCGCGACTAGCGGGAGAGGGATAGATACGCAGTATTTT. Its protein is CASSATSGRGIDTQYF.

This clonotype has a handful of counts. The V call is TRBV2, the J call TRBJ1-6, with D unclear. This CDR3 region has 15 residues. The V gene lost 5 bases and the J gene lost 7 bases, with 15 bases spanning the gap. Per germline, CDR1 SNHLY and CDR2 FYNNEI. DNA for the CDR3: TGTGCCAGCAGTCCTCGAGAGGCTCGGAATTCACCCCTCCACTTT. Its translation is CASSPREARNSPLHF.

In its sample, this clonotype was seen a few times. The V call is TRBV28, the J call TRBJ2-1; the D gene is possibly TRBD2 (7 bases). The germline gives CDR1 MDHEN, CDR2 SYDVKM. V dropped 4 bases and J dropped 6 bases, with 22 bases sitting between them. The CDR3 has 17 amino acids. DNA of the CDR3: TGTGCCAGCAGTTCTCTTGGGGGGGCAAGGGCGAGCAATGAGCAGTTCTTC. This encodes CASSSLGGARASNEQFF. Complete variable domain (other parts from reference TRBV28 and TRBJ2-1): DVKVTQSSRYLVKRTGEKVFLECVQDMDHENMFWYRQDPGLGLRLIYFSYDVKMKEKGDIPEGYSVSREKKERFSLILESASTNQTSMYLCASSSLGGARASNEQFFGPGTRLTVL.

Many counts were recorded for this clonotype. The chain has TRBV7-3 and TRBJ2-5; D call uncertain. Per germline, CDR1 SGHTA and CDR2 FQGTGA. The germline V and J ends were trimmed by 5 bases and 7 bases, with 17 bases remaining between them. This CDR3 region has 14 residues. DNA for the CDR3: TGTGCCAGCAGCCTAGGACCCCCGGAAGGGACCCAGTACTTC. Protein product: CASSLGPPEGTQYF.

This clonotype was observed a few times. The chain uses TRBV29-1 and TRBJ2-7, with 7 bases identical to TRBD1. This CDR3 contains 13 residues. From germline, CDR1 is SQVTM and CDR2 ANQGSEA. The junction had 5 bases not matched to a gene; V was cut back by 6 bases and J by 0 bases. The DNA of the CDR3 is TGCAGCGTCAAGACAGGGAGCTCCTACGAGCAGTACTTC. Translated, it gives CSVKTGSSYEQYF.

This clonotype has a count of ten or more. V gene TRBV12-3 or TRBV12-4 combines with J gene TRBJ1-1, with D hard to call. Between the trimmed V and J ends, which lost 2 bases and 4 bases, there was a span of 14 bases. The CDR3 is made up of 15 amino acids. The CDR3 bases are TGTGCCAGCAGTTTAAGTCCGGGGTGGGGCACTGAAGCTTTCTTT. Protein: CASSLSPGWGTEAFF.

The J gene is TRBJ2-2, the V gene TRBV7-9; D could derive from TRBD1 or TRBD2 (5 bases each). Germline V gene sequence: CDR1 SEHNR, CDR2 FQNEAQ (reference sequence). V shed 4 bases and J shed 0 bases, with 12 bases lying between them. The CDR3 runs to 16 residues. The CDR3 loop reads CASSSGTAANTGELFF. As DNA, the CDR3 is TGTGCCAGCAGCTCCGGGACGGCAGCGAACACCGGGGAGCTGTTTTTT. Full variable domain (remainder filled in from reference TRBV7-9 and TRBJ2-2): DTGVSQNPRHKITKRGQNVTFRCDPISEHNRLYWYRQTLGQGPEFLTYFQNEAQLEKSRLLSDRFSAERPKGSFSTLEIQRTEQGDSAMYLCASSSGTAANTGELFFGEGSRLTVL.